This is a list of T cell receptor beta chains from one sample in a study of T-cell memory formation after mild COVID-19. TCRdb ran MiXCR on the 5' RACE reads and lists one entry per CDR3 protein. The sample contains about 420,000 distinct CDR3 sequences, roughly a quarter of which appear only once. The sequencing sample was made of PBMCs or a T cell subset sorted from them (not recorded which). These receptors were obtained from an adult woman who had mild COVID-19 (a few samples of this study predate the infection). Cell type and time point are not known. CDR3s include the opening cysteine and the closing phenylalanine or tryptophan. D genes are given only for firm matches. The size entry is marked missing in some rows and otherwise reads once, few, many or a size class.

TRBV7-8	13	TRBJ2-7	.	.	CASSANRDREQYF	TGTGCCAGCAGCGCGAACAGGGATCGCGAGCAGTACTTC
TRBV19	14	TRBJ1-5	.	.	CASSMDTGFQPQHF	TGTGCCAGTAGTATGGACACCGGGTTCCAGCCCCAGCATTTT
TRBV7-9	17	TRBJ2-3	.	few	CASSLGPRRVGTDTQYF	TGTGCCAGCAGCTTAGGCCCACGGAGGGTGGGTACAGATACGCAGTATTTT
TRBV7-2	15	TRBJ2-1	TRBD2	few	CASKAGGLSYNEQFF	TGTGCCAGCAAAGCGGGGGGCCTTTCCTACAATGAGCAGTTCTTC
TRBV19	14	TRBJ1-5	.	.	CASRRSGSNQPQHF	TGTGCCAGTAGAAGGTCTGGGAGCAATCAGCCCCAGCATTTT
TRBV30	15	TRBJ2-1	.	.	CAWSEGTGAYNEQFF	TGTGCCTGGAGTGAAGGGACGGGAGCTTACAATGAGCAGTTCTTC
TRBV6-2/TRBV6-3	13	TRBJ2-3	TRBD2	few	CASSYSRLAEKYF	TGTGCCAGCAGTTACTCGAGACTAGCGGAAAAGTATTTT
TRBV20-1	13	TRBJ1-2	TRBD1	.	CSATKTGNYGYTF	TGCAGTGCTACCAAGACAGGGAACTATGGCTACACCTTC
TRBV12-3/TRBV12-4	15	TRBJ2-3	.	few	CASRGTHMGTDTQYF	TGTGCCAGCAGAGGGACCCACATGGGAACAGATACGCAGTATTTT
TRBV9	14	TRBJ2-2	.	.	CASSVAWNTGELFF	TGTGCCAGCAGCGTAGCTTGGAACACCGGGGAGCTGTTTTTT
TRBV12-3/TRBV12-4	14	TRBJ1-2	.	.	CASSKGQTSAGYTF	TGTGCCAGCAGTAAAGGACAGACATCGGCTGGCTACACCTTC
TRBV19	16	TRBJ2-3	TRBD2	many	CASSIDTSGRTDTQYF	TGTGCCAGTAGTATAGATACTAGCGGCCGCACAGATACGCAGTATTTT
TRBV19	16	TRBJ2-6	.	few	CASIAGGTSGANVLTF	TGTGCCTCTATAGCTGGGGGCACCTCTGGGGCCAACGTCCTGACTTTC
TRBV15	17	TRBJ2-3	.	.	CASSRGGLPSAKDTQYF	TGTGCCTCCAGCAGAGGGGGACTACCCAGCGCCAAGGATACGCAGTATTTT
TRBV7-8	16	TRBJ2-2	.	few	CASSLVFGTNTGELFF	TGTGCCAGCAGCTTAGTTTTCGGAACGAACACCGGGGAGCTGTTTTTT
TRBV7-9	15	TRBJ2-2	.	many	CASSPETDLTGELFF	TGTGCCAGCAGCCCGGAGACAGACTTAACCGGGGAGCTGTTTTTT
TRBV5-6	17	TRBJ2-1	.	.	CASSIRQTSFSYNEQFF	TGTGCCAGCAGCATTAGACAGACCTCCTTCTCCTACAATGAGCAGTTCTTC
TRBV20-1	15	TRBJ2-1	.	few	CSARGRRNSYNEQFF	TGCAGTGCTAGAGGACGGAGAAACTCCTACAATGAGCAGTTCTTC
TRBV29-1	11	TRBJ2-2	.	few	CSVGDTGELFF	TGCAGCGTGGGGGACACCGGGGAGCTGTTTTTT
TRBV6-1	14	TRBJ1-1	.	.	CASSEIRGFTEAFF	TGTGCCAGCAGTGAGATCAGGGGTTTTACTGAAGCTTTCTTT
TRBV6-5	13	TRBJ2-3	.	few	CASSLGTQDTQYF	TGTGCCAGCAGTTTGGGGACGCAAGATACGCAGTATTTT
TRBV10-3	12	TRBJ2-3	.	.	CAISELGDTQYF	TGTGCCATCAGTGAGTTGGGAGATACGCAGTATTTT
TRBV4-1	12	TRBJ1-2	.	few	CASSHGGYGYTF	TGCGCCAGCAGCCATGGGGGGTATGGCTACACCTTC
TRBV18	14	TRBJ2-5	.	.	CASSPELAVETQYF	TGTGCCAGCTCACCGGAACTAGCAGTAGAGACCCAGTACTTC
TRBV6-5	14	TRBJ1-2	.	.	CASSFRSRVYGYTF	TGTGCCAGCAGTTTCCGGTCGAGGGTCTATGGCTACACCTTC
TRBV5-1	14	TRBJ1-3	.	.	CASSLTGPSDTIYF	TGCGCCAGCAGCTTGACAGGACCTTCAGACACCATATATTTT
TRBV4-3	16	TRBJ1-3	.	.	CASSQDRTVSGNTIYF	TGCGCCAGCAGCCAAGATCGAACAGTCTCTGGAAACACCATATATTTT
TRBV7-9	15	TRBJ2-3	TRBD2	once	CASRGGERGTDTQYF	TGTGCCAGCAGGGGAGGGGAGAGGGGCACAGATACGCAGTATTTT
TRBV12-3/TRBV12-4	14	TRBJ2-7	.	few	CASSFFGSSYEQYF	TGTGCCAGCAGTTTTTTCGGGAGTTCCTACGAGCAGTACTTC
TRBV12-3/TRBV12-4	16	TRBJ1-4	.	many	CASSLRGPAANEKLFF	TGTGCCAGCAGTTTAAGGGGACCGGCGGCTAATGAAAAACTGTTTTTT
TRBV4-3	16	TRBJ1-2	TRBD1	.	CASSQVGDRGDYGYTF	TGCGCCAGCAGCCAAGTGGGGGACAGGGGGGACTATGGCTACACCTTC
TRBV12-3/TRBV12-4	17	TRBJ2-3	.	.	CASSFRDTGKSADTQYF	TGTGCCAGCAGTTTTAGGGATACAGGGAAATCAGCAGATACGCAGTATTTT
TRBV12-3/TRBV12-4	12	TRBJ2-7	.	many	CASRGQTYEQYF	TGTGCCAGCCGGGGACAAACCTACGAGCAGTACTTC
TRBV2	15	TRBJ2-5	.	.	CASSEATRGGETQYF	TGTGCCAGCAGTGAAGCCACCAGAGGGGGGGAGACCCAGTACTTC
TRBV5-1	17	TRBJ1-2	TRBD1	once	CASSLPGTGTSNYGYTF	TGCGCCAGCAGCCTGCCCGGGACAGGGACGTCTAACTATGGCTACACCTTC
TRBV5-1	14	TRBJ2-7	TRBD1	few	CASSPTGRTYEQYF	TGCGCCAGCAGCCCGACAGGGAGAACCTACGAGCAGTACTTC
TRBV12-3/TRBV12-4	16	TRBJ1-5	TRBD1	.	CASTTLMDRGHQPQHF	TGTGCCAGCACTACTCTGATGGACAGGGGCCACCAGCCCCAGCATTTT
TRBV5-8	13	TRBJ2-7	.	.	CASRSVGSYEQYF	TGTGCCAGCAGGTCCGTAGGCAGCTACGAGCAGTACTTC
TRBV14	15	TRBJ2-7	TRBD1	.	CASSQTGQGRGEQYF	TGTGCCAGCAGCCAAACCGGACAGGGGAGGGGCGAGCAGTACTTC
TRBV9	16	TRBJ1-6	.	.	CASSSRESPYNSPLHF	TGTGCCAGCAGCTCGAGGGAAAGCCCGTATAATTCACCCCTCCACTTT
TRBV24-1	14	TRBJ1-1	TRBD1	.	CATSDVRQGSKAFF	TGTGCCACCAGTGATGTACGACAGGGTTCAAAAGCTTTCTTT
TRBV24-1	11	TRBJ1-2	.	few	CATSDLFGYTF	TGTGCCACCAGTGATTTATTCGGCTACACCTTC
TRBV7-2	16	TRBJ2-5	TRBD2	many	CASSLSSGRLAETQYF	TGTGCCAGCAGCTTATCAAGCGGGAGGTTGGCAGAGACCCAGTACTTC
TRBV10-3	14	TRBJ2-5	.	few	CAISESAAQETQYF	TGTGCCATCAGTGAGTCGGCCGCCCAAGAGACCCAGTACTTC
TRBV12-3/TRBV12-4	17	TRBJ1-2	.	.	CASSPHRLGQSNYGYTF	TGTGCCAGCAGTCCTCACCGTCTGGGGCAATCGAACTATGGCTACACCTTC
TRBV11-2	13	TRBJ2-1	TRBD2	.	CASSWTSVNEQFF	TGTGCCAGCAGCTGGACTAGCGTTAATGAGCAGTTCTTC
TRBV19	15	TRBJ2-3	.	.	CASSTSGTPTDTQYF	TGTGCCAGTAGTACCTCGGGTACCCCCACAGATACGCAGTATTTT
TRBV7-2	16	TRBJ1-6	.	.	CASSTLAGALDSPLHF	TGTGCCAGCAGCACCCTCGCCGGGGCGTTGGATTCACCCCTCCACTTT
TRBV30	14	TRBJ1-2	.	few	CAWTQGGLNYGYTF	TGTGCCTGGACCCAAGGGGGATTGAACTATGGCTACACCTTC
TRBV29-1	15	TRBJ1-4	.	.	CSAATGSSTNEKLFF	TGCAGCGCCGCAACGGGCAGTTCAACTAATGAAAAACTGTTTTTT
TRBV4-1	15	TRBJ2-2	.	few	CASKGLGANTGELFF	TGCGCCAGCAAAGGGCTCGGGGCGAACACCGGGGAGCTGTTTTTT
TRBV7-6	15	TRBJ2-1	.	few	CASSLAGALVNEQFF	TGTGCCAGCAGCTTAGCTGGGGCGCTTGTCAATGAGCAGTTCTTC